A single sample is the source of the 5 T cell receptor beta chains below, sequenced in a study of identical twins. From the 5' RACE reads, TCRdb called clonotypes with MiXCR, one entry per CDR3 protein. This sample carries approximately 220,000 distinct CDR3 sequences, 6.5% to 9% of them seen once, and the ten largest clones take around 5%. This sample also belongs to another study, concerning yellow fever vaccine responses in identical twins.

The specimen sequenced was CD8+ T cells sorted from blood. The receptors derive from a woman between 18 and 30 years old in good health.

This clonotype appeared many times. The V gene is TRBV5-1, the J gene TRBJ2-3, with D hard to call. Germline CDR1 and CDR2: SGHRS and YFSETQ. The CDR3 loop spans 14 amino acids. Trimming shortened V by 4 bases and J by 2 bases, and 11 bases separated the two germline ends. The CDR3, as DNA: TGCGCCAGCAGCAGGGAAGCAGTCACAGATACGCAGTATTTT. It encodes CASSREAVTDTQYF. Drawing the rest from reference TRBV5-1 and TRBJ2-3, the complete variable domain is KAGVTQTPRYLIKTRGQQVTLSCSPISGHRSVSWYQQTPGQGLQFLFEYFSETQRNKGNFPGRFSGRQFSNSRSEMNVSTLELGDSALYLCASSREAVTDTQYFGPGTRLTVL.

J is TRBJ2-7 and V is TRBV9; 9 bases align to TRBD2. This CDR3 has 14 amino acids. Looked up from germline, CDR1 is SGDLS and CDR2 is YYNGEE. Losses at the gene ends were 1 base for V and 6 bases for J; bases not matched to a gene: 5. DNA of the CDR3: TGTGCCAGCAGCGTAAGTAGCGGGAGCTCCGAGCAGTACTTC. Protein sequence: CASSVSSGSSEQYF.

This clonotype has just a few counts. This CDR3 reads CASSSGSRASYTDTQYF. CDR3 sequence (DNA): TGTGCCAGCAGCTCGGGGTCTAGGGCTAGCTACACAGATACGCAGTATTTT. This sequence joins TRBV7-8 and TRBJ2-3; possible D gene TRBD2, 5 bases. Trimming stripped 4 bases from V and 2 bases from J, with 19 bases between. Germline lookup yields CDR1 SGHVS and CDR2 FQNEAQ. The CDR3 is 17 residues long.

This clonotype has a count of ten or more. V is TRBV5-6 and J is TRBJ1-2, with no clear D. Germline CDR1 reads SGHDT; CDR2 reads YYEEEE. This CDR3 has 18 residues. Trimming took off 1 base at V and 0 bases at J, with 19 bases between the two ends. The CDR3 coding sequence is TGTGCCAGCAGCTTGCCGACTGGTCCAGGCAGAGCTAACTATGGCTACACCTTC. This translates into CASSLPTGPGRANYGYTF.

The table lists this clonotype with a few counts. This chain links TRBV7-9 with TRBJ2-1, with 8 bases fitting TRBD1. The CDR3 is 16 residues long. The germline V gene encodes CDR1 SEHNR and CDR2 FQNEAQ (reference sequence). V dropped 5 bases and J dropped 2; count of bases not matched to a gene: 8. The CDR3 DNA sequence: TGTGCCAGCAGCCAAACAGGGGGAGTTACCTACAATGAGCAGTTCTTC. This sequence encodes CASSQTGGVTYNEQFF.